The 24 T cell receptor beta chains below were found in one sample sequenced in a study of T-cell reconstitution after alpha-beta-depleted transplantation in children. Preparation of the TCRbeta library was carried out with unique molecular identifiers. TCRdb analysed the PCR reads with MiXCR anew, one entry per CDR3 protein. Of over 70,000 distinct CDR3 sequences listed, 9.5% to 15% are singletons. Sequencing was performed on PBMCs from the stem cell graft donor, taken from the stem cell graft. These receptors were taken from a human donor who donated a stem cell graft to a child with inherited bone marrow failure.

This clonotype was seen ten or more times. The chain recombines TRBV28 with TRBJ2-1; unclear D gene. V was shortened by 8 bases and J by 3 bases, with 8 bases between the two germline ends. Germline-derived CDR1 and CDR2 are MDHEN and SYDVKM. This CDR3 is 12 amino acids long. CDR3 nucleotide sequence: TGTGCCAGCGTGGGCCTCTACAATGAGCAGTTCTTC. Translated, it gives CASVGLYNEQFF.

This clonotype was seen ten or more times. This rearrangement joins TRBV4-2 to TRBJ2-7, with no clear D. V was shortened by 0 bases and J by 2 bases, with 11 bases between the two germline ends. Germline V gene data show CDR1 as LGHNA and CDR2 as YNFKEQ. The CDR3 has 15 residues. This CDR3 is CASSQEYVRTYEQYF. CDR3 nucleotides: TGTGCCAGCAGCCAAGAGTATGTCAGGACCTACGAGCAGTACTTC.

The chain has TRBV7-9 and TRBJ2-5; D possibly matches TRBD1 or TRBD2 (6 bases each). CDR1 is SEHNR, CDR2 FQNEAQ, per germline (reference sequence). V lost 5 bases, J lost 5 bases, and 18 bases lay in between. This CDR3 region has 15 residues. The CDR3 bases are TGTGCCAGCAGCCCGGGGGCGGGGCTGCCGGAGACCCAGTACTTC. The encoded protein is CASSPGAGLPETQYF.

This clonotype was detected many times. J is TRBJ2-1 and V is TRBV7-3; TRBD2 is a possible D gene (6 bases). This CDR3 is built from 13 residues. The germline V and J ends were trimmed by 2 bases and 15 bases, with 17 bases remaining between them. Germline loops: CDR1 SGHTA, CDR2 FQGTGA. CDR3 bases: TGTGCCAGCAGCTTAGTGCGAGCGGGTTTTCTGTTCTTC. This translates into CASSLVRAGFLFF.

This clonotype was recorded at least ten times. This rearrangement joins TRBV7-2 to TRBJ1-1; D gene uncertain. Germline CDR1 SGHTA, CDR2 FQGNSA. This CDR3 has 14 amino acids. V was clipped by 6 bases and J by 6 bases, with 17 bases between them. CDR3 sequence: CASRSWETFPEAFF. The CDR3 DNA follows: TGTGCCAGCAGGTCATGGGAAACATTTCCTGAAGCTTTCTTT.

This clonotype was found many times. CDR3 in DNA: TGTGCCAGCAGAAAGCGGGAGACCCAGTACTTC. It yields the protein CASRKRETQYF. V gene TRBV6-5 combines with J gene TRBJ2-5, with D maybe TRBD2 (5 bases). V lost 6 bases and J 5 bases, leaving 7 bases between the germline ends. CDR1 and CDR2 (germline): MNHEY, SVGAGI. This CDR3 region has 11 residues.

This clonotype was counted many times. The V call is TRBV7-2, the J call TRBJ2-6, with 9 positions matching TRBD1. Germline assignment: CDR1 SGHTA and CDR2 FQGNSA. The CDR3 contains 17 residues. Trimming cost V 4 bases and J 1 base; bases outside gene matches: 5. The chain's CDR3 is CASSWDRDHSGANVLTF. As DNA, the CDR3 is TGTGCCAGCAGCTGGGACAGGGATCATTCTGGGGCCAACGTCCTGACTTTC.

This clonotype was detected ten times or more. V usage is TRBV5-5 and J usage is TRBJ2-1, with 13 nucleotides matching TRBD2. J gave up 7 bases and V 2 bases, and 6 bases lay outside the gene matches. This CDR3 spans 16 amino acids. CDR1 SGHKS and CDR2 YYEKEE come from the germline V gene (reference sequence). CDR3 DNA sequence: TGTGCCAGCAGCTTACTTGGACTAGCGGGAGTGAATGAGCAGTTCTTC. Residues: CASSLLGLAGVNEQFF.

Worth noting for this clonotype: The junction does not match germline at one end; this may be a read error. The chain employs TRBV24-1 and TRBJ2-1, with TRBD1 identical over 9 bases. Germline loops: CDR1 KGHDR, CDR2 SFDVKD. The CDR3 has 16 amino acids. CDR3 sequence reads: CATSDQGQGLYNEQFF. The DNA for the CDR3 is TGTGCCACCAGTGACCAGGGACAGGGCCTCTACAATGAACAGTTCTTC.

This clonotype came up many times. The DNA of the CDR3 is TGTGCCACCAGCAAAGGGCGGGATACGCAGTATTTT. Protein sequence: CATSKGRDTQYF. The J gene is TRBJ2-3, the V gene TRBV15; D unresolved. The V and J ends lost 4 bases and 6 bases respectively, with 8 bases between them. This CDR3 contains 12 residues. The germline V gene has CDR1 LNHNV and CDR2 YYDKDF (reference sequence).

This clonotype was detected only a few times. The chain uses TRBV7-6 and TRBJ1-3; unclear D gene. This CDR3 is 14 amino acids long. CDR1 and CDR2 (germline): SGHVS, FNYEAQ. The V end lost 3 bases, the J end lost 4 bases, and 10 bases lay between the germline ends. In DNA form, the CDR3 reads TGTGCCAGCAGCTTTGGGAGCGACGGAAACACCATATATTTT. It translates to CASSFGSDGNTIYF. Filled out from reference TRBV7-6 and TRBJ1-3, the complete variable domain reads GAGVSQSPRYKVTKRGQDVALRCDPISGHVSLYWYRQALGQGPEFLTYFNYEAQQDKSGLPNDRFSAERPEGSISTLTIQRTEQRDSAMYRCASSFGSDGNTIYFGEGSWLTVV.

The CDR3 bases are TGTGCCAGCAGCCCCGAGGGAGCCTATAATTCACCCCTCCACTTT. Its translation is CASSPEGAYNSPLHF. The chain has TRBV7-2 and TRBJ1-6; D gene ambiguous. Per the germline V gene, CDR1 is SGHTA and CDR2 is FQGNSA. This CDR3 has 15 amino acids. Trimming left V 5 bases short and J 2 bases short, with 10 bases between.

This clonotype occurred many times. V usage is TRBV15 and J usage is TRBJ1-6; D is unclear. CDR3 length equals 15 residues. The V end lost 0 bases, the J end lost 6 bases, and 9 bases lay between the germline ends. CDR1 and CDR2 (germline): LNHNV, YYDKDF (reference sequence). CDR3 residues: CATSRETSLNSPLHF. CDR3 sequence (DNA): TGTGCCACCAGCAGAGAGACGTCCCTTAATTCACCCCTCCACTTT.

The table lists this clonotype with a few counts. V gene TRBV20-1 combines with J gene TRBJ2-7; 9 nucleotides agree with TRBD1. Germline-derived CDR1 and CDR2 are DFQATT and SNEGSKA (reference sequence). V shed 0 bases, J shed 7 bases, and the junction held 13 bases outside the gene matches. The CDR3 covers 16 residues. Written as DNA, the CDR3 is TGCAGTGCTAGAGATATACGGACAGGGGCTTCTGGGGAGCAGTACTTC. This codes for CSARDIRTGASGEQYF.

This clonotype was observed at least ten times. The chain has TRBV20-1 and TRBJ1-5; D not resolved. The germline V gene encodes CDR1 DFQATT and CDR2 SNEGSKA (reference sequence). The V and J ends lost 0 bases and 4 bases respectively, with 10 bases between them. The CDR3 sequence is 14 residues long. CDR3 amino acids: CSARDRVANQPQHF. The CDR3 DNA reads TGCAGTGCTAGAGATAGGGTAGCGAATCAGCCCCAGCATTTT.

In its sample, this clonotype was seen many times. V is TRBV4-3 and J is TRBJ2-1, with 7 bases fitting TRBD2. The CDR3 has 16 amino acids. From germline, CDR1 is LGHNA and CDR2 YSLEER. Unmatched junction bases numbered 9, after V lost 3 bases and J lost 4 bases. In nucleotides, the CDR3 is TGCGCCAGCAGCCAGGAAAGCGGGGCTCCGTACAATGAGCAGTTCTTC. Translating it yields CASSQESGAPYNEQFF.

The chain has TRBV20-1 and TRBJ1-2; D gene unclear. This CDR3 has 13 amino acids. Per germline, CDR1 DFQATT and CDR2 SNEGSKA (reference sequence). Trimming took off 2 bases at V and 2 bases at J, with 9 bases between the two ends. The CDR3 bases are TGCAGTGCTAGACCAGGCCCCAACTATGGCTACACCTTC. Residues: CSARPGPNYGYTF.

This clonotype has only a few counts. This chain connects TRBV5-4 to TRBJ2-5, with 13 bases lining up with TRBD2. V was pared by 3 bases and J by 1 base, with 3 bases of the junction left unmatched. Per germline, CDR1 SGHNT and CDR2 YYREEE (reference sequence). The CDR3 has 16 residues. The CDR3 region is CASSYRLAGGQETQYF. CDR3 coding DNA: TGTGCCAGCAGCTACCGACTAGCGGGGGGCCAAGAGACCCAGTACTTC.

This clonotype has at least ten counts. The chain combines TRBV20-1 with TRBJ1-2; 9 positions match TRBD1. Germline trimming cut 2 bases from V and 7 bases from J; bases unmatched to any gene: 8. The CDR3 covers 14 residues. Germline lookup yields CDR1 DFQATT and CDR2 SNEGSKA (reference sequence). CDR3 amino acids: CSARNARDRVGYTF. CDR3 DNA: TGCAGTGCTAGAAACGCCCGGGACAGGGTTGGCTACACCTTC.

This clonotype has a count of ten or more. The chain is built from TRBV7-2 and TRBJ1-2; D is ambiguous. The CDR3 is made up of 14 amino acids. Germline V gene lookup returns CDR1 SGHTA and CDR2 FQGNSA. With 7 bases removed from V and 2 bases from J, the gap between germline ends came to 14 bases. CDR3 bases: TGTGCCAGCACCCCCCAGACGGCCAACTATGGCTACACCTTC. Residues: CASTPQTANYGYTF.

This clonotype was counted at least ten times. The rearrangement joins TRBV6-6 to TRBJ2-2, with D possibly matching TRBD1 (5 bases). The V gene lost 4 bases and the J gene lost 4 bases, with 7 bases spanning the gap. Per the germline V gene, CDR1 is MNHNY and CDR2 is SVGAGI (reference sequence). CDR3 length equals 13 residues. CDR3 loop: CASSLGRTGELFF. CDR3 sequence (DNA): TGTGCCAGCAGTTTGGGGCGCACCGGGGAGCTGTTTTTT.

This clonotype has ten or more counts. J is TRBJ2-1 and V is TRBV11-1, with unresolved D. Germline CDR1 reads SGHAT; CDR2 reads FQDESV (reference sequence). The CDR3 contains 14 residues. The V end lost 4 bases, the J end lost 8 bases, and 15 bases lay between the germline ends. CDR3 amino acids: CASSWYTGGHEQFF. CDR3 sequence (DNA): TGTGCCAGCAGCTGGTATACGGGCGGACATGAGCAGTTCTTC.

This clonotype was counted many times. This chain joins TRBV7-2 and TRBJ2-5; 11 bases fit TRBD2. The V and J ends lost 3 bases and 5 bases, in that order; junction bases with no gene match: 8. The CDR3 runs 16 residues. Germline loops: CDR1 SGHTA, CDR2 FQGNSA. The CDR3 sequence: CASSFSLAGGGETQYF. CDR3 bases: TGTGCCAGCAGCTTTTCCCTAGCGGGGGGAGGGGAGACCCAGTACTTC.

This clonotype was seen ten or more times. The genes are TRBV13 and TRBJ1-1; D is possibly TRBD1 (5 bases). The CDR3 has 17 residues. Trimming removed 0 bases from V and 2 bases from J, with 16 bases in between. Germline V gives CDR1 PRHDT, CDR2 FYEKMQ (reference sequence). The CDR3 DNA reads TGTGCCAGCAGCTTAGGCGGGGGGGGTTTTGGAAACACTGAAGCTTTCTTT. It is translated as CASSLGGGGFGNTEAFF.